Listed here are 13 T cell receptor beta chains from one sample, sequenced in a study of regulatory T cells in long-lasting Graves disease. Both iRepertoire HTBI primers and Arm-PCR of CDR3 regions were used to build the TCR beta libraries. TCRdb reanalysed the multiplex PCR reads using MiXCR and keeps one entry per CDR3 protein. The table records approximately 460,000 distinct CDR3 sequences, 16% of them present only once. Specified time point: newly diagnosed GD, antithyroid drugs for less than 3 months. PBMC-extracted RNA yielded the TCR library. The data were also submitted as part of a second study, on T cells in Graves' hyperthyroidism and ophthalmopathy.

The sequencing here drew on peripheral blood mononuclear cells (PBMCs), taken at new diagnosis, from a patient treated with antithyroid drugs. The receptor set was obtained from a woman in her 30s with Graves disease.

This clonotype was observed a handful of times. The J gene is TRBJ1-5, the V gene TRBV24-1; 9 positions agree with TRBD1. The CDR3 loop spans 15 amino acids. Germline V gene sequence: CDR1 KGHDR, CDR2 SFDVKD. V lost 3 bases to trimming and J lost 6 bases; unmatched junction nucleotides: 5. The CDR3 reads CATSDKGQGSQPQHF. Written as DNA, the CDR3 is TGTGCCACCAGTGATAAGGGACAGGGAAGTCAGCCCCAGCATTTT.

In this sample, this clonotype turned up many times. CDR3 DNA sequence: TGTGCCACCGTAACTAGCGGGAGTGGTGCAGATACGCAGTATTTT. Encoded protein: CATVTSGSGADTQYF. The chain uses TRBV7-8 and TRBJ2-3; 11 bases are a match to TRBD2. The germline V gene encodes CDR1 SGHVS and CDR2 FQNEAQ. This CDR3 region has 15 residues. The trim removed 10 bases at V and 4 bases at J, leaving 10 bases unmatched.

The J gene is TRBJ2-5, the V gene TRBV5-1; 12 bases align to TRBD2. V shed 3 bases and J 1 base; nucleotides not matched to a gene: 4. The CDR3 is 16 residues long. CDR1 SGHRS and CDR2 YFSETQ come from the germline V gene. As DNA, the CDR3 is TGCGCCAGCAGCTCCGGGACTAGCGGGTTCCAAGAGACCCAGTACTTC. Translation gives CASSSGTSGFQETQYF. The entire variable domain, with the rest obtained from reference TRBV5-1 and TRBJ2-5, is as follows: KAGVTQTPRYLIKTRGQQVTLSCSPISGHRSVSWYQQTPGQGLQFLFEYFSETQRNKGNFPGRFSGRQFSNSRSEMNVSTLELGDSALYLCASSSGTSGFQETQYFGPGTRLLVL.

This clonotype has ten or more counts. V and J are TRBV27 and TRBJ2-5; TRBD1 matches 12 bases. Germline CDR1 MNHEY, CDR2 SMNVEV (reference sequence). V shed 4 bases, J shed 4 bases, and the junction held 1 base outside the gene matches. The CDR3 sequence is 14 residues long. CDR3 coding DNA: TGTGCCAGCAGTTGGGGACAGGGGGCAGAGACCCAGTACTTC. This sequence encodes CASSWGQGAETQYF.

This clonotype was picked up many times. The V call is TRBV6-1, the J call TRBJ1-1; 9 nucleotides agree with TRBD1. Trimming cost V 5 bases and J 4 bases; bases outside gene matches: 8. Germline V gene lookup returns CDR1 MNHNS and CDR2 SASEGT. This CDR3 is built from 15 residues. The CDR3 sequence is CASSKTGGAGTEAFF. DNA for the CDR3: TGTGCCAGCAGTAAAACAGGGGGCGCGGGCACTGAAGCTTTCTTT.

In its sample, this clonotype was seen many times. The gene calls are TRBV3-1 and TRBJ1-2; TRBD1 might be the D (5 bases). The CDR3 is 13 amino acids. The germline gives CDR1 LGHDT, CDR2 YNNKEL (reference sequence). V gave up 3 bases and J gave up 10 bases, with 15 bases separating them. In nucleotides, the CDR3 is TGTGCCAGCAGCCAGGGGGGACTTGGGAACTACACCTTC. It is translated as CASSQGGLGNYTF.

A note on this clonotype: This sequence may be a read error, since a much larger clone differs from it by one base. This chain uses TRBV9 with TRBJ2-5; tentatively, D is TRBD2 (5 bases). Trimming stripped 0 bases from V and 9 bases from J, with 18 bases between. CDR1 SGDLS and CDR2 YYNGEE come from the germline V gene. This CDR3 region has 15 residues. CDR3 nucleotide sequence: TGTGCCAGCAGCGTAGAGACGGGGTTGGAAATGGCCCAGTACTTC. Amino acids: CASSVETGLEMAQYF.

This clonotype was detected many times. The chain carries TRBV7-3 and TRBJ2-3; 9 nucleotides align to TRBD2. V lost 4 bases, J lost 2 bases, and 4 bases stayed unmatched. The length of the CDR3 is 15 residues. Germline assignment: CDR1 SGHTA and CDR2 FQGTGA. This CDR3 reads CASSWSGRTTDTQYF. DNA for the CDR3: TGTGCCAGCAGCTGGAGCGGGAGGACCACAGATACGCAGTATTTT.

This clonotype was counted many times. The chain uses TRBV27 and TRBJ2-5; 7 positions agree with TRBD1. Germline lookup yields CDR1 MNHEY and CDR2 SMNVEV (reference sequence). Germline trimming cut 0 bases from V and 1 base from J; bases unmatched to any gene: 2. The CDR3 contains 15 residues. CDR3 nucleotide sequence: TGTGCCAGCAGTTTATCAGGGGGCCTCCAAGAGACCCAGTACTTC. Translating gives CASSLSGGLQETQYF.

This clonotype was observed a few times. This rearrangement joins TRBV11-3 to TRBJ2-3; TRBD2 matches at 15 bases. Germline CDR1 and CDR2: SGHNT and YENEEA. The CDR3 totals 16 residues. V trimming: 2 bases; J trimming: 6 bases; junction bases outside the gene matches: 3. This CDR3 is CASSLSGTSGRDTQYF. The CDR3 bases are TGTGCCAGCAGCTTATCCGGGACTAGCGGGAGGGATACGCAGTATTTT.

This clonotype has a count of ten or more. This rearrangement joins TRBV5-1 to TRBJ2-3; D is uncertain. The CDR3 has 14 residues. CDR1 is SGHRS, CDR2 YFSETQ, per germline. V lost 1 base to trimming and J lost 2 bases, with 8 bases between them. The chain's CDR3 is CASSLMFNTDTQYF. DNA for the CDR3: TGCGCCAGCAGCTTGATGTTCAACACAGATACGCAGTATTTT.

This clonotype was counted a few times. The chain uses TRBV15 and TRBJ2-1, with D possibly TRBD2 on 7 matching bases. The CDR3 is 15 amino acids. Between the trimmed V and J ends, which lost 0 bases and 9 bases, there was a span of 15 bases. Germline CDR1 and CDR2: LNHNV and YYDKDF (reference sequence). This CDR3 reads CATSRDRSGGGEQFF. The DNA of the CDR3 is TGTGCCACCAGCAGAGATCGTTCGGGGGGCGGTGAGCAGTTCTTC.

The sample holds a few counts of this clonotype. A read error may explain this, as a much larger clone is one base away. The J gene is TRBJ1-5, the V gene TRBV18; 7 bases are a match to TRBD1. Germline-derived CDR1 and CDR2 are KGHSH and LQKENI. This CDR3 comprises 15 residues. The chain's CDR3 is CASSQPGGGNQPPHF. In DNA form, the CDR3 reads TGTGCCAGCTCACAACCAGGGGGTGGCAATCAGCCCCCGCATTTT.